The clone carrying this T cell receptor beta chain was seen a handful of times. Looked up from germline, CDR1 is KGHSH and CDR2 is LQKENI. V was clipped by 3 bases and J by 0 bases; unmatched bases: 4. CDR3 length equals 16 residues. This sample stems from a study of identical twins. TCRdb analysed the 5' RACE reads with MiXCR anew, one entry per CDR3 protein. The repertoire holds more than 400,000 distinct CDR3 sequences, with roughly 15% as singletons. This sample was also put to use in a study of yellow fever vaccine responses in identical twins.

The source of this sequence is a woman aged 18 to 35 in good health. Sequenced input: CD4+ T cells sorted from blood. The chain joins TRBV18 to TRBJ2-2, with TRBD2 identical over 7 bases. CDR3 residues: CASSPSAGANTGELFF. As DNA, the CDR3 is TGTGCCAGCTCACCCTCGGCGGGGGCGAACACCGGGGAGCTGTTTTTT.